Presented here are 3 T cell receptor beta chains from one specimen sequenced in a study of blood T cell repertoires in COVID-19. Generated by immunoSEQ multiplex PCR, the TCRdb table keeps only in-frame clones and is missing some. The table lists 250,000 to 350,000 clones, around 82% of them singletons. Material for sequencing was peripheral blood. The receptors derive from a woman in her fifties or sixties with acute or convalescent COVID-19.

In DNA form, the CDR3 reads TGTGCCAGCAGCGAGGACCCGGGGGCTAATGAAAAACTGTTTTTT. This gives the protein CASSEDPGANEKLFF. J is TRBJ1-4 and V is TRBV7-9; tentatively, D is TRBD1 (5 bases). The CDR3 is made up of 15 amino acids. Per germline, CDR1 SEHNR and CDR2 FQNEAQ (reference sequence). V was shortened by 5 bases and J by 3 bases, with 13 bases between the two germline ends.

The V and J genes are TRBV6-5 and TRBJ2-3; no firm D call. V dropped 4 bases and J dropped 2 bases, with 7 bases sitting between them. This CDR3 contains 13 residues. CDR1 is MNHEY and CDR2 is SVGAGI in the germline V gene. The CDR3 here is CASSFRFTDTQYF. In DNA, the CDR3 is TGTGCCAGCAGTTTCAGATTCACAGATACGCAGTATTTT.

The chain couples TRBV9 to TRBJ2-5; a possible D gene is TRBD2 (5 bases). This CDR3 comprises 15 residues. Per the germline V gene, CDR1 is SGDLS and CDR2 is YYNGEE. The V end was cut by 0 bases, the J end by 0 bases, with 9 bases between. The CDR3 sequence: CASSVGGANQETQYF. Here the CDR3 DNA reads TGTGCCAGCAGCGTAGGGGGAGCGAACCAAGAGACCCAGTACTTC.